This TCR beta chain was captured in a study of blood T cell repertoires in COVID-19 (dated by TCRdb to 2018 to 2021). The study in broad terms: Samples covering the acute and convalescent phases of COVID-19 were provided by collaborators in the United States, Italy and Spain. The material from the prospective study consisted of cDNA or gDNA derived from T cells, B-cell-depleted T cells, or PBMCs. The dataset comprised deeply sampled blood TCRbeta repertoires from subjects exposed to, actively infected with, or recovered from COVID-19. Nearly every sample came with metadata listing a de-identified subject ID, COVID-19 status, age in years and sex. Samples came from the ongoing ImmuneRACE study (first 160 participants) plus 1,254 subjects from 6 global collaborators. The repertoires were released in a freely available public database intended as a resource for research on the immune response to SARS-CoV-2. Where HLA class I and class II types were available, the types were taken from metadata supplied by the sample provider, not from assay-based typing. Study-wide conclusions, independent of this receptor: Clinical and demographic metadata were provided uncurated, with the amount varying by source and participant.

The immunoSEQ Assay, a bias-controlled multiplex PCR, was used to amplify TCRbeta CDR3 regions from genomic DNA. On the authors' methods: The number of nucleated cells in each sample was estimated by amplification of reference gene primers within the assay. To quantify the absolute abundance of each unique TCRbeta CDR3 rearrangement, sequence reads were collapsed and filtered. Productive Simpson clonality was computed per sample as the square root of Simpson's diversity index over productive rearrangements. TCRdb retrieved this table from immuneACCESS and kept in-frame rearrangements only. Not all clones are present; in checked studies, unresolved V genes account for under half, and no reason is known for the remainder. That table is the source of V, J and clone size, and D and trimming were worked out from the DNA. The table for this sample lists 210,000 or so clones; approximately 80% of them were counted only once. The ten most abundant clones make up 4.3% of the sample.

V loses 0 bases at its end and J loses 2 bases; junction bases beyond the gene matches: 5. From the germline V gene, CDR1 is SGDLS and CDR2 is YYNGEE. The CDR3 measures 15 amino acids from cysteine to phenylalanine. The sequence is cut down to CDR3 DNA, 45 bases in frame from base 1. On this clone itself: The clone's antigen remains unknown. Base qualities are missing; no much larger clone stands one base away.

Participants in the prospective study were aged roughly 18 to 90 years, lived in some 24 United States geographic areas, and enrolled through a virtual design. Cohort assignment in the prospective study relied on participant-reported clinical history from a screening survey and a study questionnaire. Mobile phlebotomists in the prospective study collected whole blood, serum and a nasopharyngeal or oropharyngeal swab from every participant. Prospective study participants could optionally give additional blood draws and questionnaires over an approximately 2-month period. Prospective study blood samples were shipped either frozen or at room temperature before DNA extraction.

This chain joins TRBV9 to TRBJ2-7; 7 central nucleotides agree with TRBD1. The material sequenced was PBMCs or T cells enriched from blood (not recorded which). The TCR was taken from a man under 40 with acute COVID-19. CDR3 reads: CASSVGPGTAYEQYF. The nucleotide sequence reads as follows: TGTGCCAGCAGCGTAGGCCCCGGGACAGCCTACGAGCAGTACTTC.